One T cell receptor (beta chain) is described in this entry. Its antigen is still unknown. The source of the sample is a study of cytomegalovirus exposure and HLA in healthy donors. The CDR3 length is 13 residues. Germline CDR1 and CDR2: MNHEY and SVGAGI. V lost 5 bases and J lost 7; bases outside the gene matches: 6. Healthy people donating bone marrow made up the donors. The PCR used 60 Vbeta and 13 Jbeta primers. Clones were read by immunoSEQ multiplex PCR, and TCRdb kept only the in-frame ones, dropping some. This sample carries under 130,000 clones, about 70% of them seen once, and the ten largest clones take more than 2.5%. Study observations and caveats: Specific recognition of CMV antigens was confirmed in vitro for a few chains (all CMV-associated). TCR beta V- and J-gene trimming was later associated with a missense DCLRE1C variant. In an earlier analysis, most TCR beta V segments were productive about 90% or about 30% of the time.

The source is a young man in good health and CMV-seronegative. The chain couples TRBV6-5 to TRBJ1-2, with 8 bases that match TRBD1. Source material: PBMCs. CDR3 in DNA: TGTGCCAGCAGTGGACAGGGACCTGGTGGCTACACCTTC. Translated: CASSGQGPGGYTF.